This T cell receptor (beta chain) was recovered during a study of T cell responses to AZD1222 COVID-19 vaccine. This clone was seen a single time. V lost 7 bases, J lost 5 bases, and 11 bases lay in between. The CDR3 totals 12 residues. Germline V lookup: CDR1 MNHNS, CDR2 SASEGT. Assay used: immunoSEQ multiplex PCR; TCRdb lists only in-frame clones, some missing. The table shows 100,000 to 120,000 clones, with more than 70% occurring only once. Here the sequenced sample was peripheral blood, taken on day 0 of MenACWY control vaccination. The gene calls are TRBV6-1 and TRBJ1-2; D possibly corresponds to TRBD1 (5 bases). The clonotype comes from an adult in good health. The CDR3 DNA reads TGTGCCAGCACCCTGGGGGAGTATGGCTACACCTTC. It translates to CASTLGEYGYTF.